This TCR beta chain came from a study of T cells after yellow fever vaccination. Germline V lookup: CDR1 MNHEY, CDR2 SVGAGI. Trimming shortened V by 2 bases and J by 3 bases, and 11 bases separated the two germline ends. This CDR3 contains 15 residues. TCRdb used MiXCR to reprocess the 5' RACE reads, holding one entry per CDR3 protein. This sample has about 500,000 distinct CDR3 sequences; 17% occur once, and the top ten carry around 16%. The chain employs TRBV6-5 and TRBJ1-3; a possible D gene is TRBD1 (6 bases). This receptor was identified in a man aged 18 to 29 who received the YFV17D yellow fever vaccine. The starting material was PBMCs, obtained 4 to 5 days after the first yellow fever vaccination. The CDR3 spells CASSYGGAGGNTIYF. For the CDR3, the DNA is TGTGCCAGCAGTTACGGGGGGGCCGGTGGAAACACCATATATTTT.